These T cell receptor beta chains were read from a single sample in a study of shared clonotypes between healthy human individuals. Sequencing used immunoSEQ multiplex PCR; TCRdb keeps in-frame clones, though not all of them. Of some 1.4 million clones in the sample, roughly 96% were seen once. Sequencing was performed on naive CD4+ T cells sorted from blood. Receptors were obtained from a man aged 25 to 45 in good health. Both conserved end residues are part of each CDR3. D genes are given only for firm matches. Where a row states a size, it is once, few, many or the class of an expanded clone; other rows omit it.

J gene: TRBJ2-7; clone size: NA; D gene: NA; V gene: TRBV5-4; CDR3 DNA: TGTGCCAGCAGCTTGGAAGTCCGGGGTTTTTCCTACGAGCAGTACTTC; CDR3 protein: CASSLEVRGFSYEQYF
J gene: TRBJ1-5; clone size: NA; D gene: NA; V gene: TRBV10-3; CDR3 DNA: TGTGCCATCAGTGAATCCAGCAATCAGCCCCAGCATTTT; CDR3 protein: CAISESSNQPQHF
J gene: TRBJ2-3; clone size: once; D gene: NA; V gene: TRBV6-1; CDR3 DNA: TGTGCCAGCAGTGAAGCTGCGGTACTGCTCACAGATACGCAGTATTTT; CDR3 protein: CASSEAAVLLTDTQYF
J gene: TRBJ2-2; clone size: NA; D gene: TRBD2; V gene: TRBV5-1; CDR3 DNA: TGCGCCAGCAGCTCAGGACTAGCGGGAGACACCGGGGAGCTGTTTTTT; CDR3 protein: CASSSGLAGDTGELFF
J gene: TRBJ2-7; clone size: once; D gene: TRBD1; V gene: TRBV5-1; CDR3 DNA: TGCGCCAGCAGCTACCGGGACAGGGGTTCCAACGAGCAGTACTTC; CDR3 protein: CASSYRDRGSNEQYF
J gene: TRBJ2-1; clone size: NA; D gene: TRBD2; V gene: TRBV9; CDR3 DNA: TGTGCCAGCAGCGTAGATCTAGCGGGAGGCCTAATGGAGGAGCAGTTCTTC; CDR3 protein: CASSVDLAGGLMEEQFF
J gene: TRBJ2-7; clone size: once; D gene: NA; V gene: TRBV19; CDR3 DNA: TGTGCCAGAGCCGTTACAGGGAAATCCTACGAGCAGTACTTC; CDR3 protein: CARAVTGKSYEQYF
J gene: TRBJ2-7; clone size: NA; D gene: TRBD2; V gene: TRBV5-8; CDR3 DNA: TGTGCCAGCAGCTTGTGGGCTAGCGGGAACTACGAGCAGTACTTC; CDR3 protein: CASSLWASGNYEQYF
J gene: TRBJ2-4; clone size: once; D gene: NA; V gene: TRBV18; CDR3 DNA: TGTGCCAGCTCACCCGGACTCATAGCGAGGGACATTCAGTACTTC; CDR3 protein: CASSPGLIARDIQYF
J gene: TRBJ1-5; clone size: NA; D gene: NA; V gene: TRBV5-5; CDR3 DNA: TGTGCCAGCAGCCGGTCGTATAGCAATCAGCCCCAGCATTTT; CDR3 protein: CASSRSYSNQPQHF
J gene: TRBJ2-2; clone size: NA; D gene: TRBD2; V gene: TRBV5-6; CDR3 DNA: TGTGCCAGCAGCTTTTGGGCCCGTTGGGTAGCGGGAGCCGGGGAGCTGTTTTTT; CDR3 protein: CASSFWARWVAGAGELFF
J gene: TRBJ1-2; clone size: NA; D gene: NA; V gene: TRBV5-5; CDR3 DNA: TGTGCCAGCAGCTTGACCGGGACAAGGGATGGCTACACCTTC; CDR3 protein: CASSLTGTRDGYTF
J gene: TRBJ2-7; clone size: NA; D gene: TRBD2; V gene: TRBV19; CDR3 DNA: TGTGCCACCACCCTTTCGGGGGGTAGGGTGGGTTTGCACGAGCAGTACTTC; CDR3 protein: CATTLSGGRVGLHEQYF